The text below deals with one TCR beta chain. This specimen belongs to a study of patients and donors after allogeneic stem cell transplantation. TCRdb called the RT-PCR reads again in MiXCR, with one record for every CDR3 protein. The sample carries under 200,000 distinct CDR3 sequences, 24% recorded once. The CDR3 runs to 11 residues. The V end lost 3 bases, the J end lost 7 bases, and 4 bases lay between the germline ends. The germline V gene encodes CDR1 SGHTA and CDR2 FQGTGA. The sample taken for sequencing was blood, either unsorted or a sorted T cell fraction (not recorded which). The chain links TRBV7-3 to TRBJ2-1, with unresolved D. The clonotype originates from a human donor who was either an allogeneic HSCT recipient or a stem cell or donor lymphocyte infusion donor (not recorded which). It is not recorded whose cells these are; they may come from a transplant donor. CDR3 sequence (DNA): TGTGCCAGCAGCTTCCAGAATGAGCAGTTCTTC. Protein product: CASSFQNEQFF.